This TCR beta chain was recovered during a study of T-cell reconstitution after alpha-beta-depleted transplantation in children. Study conclusions and caveats: About two months after transplant, alpha-beta T cells reportedly came from several hundred expanded graft clones.

For this clonotype: Its matching antigen is unknown.

Unique molecular identifiers were incorporated during preparation of the TCRbeta library. One entry per CDR3 protein results from TCRdb running MiXCR on the PCR reads. Among a few hundred thousand distinct CDR3 sequences listed, around 27% were seen once. This clonotype was obtained from a boy under two years old with Wiskott-Aldrich syndrome, due to receive a stem cell transplant. This material consisted of PBMCs, taken before TCRalphabeta/CD19-depleted stem cell transplant.

The CDR3 loop reads CASSLTPQGLADYEQYF. Here the CDR3 DNA reads TGCGCCAGCAGCTTAACACCGCAGGGTCTCGCAGACTACGAGCAGTACTTC. The rearrangement joins TRBV5-1 to TRBJ2-7; D may be TRBD1 (5 bases). The CDR3 contains 17 residues. CDR1 is SGHRS, CDR2 YFSETQ, per germline. Trimming pared 2 bases from V and 3 bases from J, leaving 21 bases between.